Presented here are 2 T cell receptor beta chains from one specimen sequenced in a study of blood T cell repertoires in COVID-19. The method was immunoSEQ multiplex PCR; TCRdb's version includes in-frame clones alone and lacks a portion of them. The sample includes about 220,000 clones, approximately 83% of them seen just once. Sequencing was performed on PBMCs or T cells enriched from blood (not recorded which). These TCRs come from a woman in her thirties or forties with acute COVID-19.

This chain connects TRBV5-6 to TRBJ2-7; possibly TRBD1 for D (6 bases). Germline V gene sequence: CDR1 SGHDT, CDR2 YYEEEE. V lost 4 bases to trimming and J lost 2 bases, with 19 bases between them. This CDR3 is 16 amino acids long. The CDR3 reads CASSPRAFRGPYEQYF. The DNA of the CDR3 is TGTGCCAGCAGCCCACGCGCTTTCAGGGGCCCCTACGAGCAGTACTTC.

This chain links TRBV6-5 with TRBJ2-1; weak D call: TRBD2 (6 bases). The CDR3 contains 14 residues. Germline CDR1 and CDR2: MNHEY and SVGAGI. Trimming took off 6 bases at V and 8 bases at J, with 17 bases between the two ends. CDR3 in amino acids: CASSRDFRNHEQFF. As DNA, the CDR3 is TGTGCCAGCAGCCGGGACTTCCGCAACCATGAGCAGTTCTTC.